The rows below give T cell receptor beta chains drawn from one sample of a study of metastatic and nonmetastatic thyroid tumors. TCRdb redid the clone calls on the PCR reads using MiXCR. This sample yields about 89,000 clones, of which around 13% are seen a single time; roughly 9.1% belongs to the top ten. What was sequenced was tumor tissue. The receptors shown here come from a female donor with papillary thyroid cancer or a benign thyroid nodule (not recorded which). Some clones in this sample may be carry-over from other donors' samples. Both conserved end residues are part of each CDR3. A D gene is named only where the DNA matches it firmly. Size is omitted from some rows. Given values are once, few, many or a class for expanded clones.

DNA,CDR3,size,J,D,V
TGCGCCAGCAGCTTGATTGCGGTCATGAACACTGAAGCTTTCTTT,CASSLIAVMNTEAFF,many,TRBJ1-1,-,TRBV5-1
TGCAGTGCTAGGGGAGAAACCCAAAACCGAGAGACCCAGTACTTC,CSARGETQNRETQYF,many,TRBJ2-5,-,TRBV20-1
TGTGCCAGCAGTCCACAGGGGGAAAACACTGAAGCTTTCTTT,CASSPQGENTEAFF,many,TRBJ1-1,TRBD1,TRBV12-3/TRBV12-4
TGTGCCAGCAGTCGTAGCGGGACCGTCGACAATGAGCAGTTCTTC,CASSRSGTVDNEQFF,many,TRBJ2-1,TRBD2,TRBV28
TGTGCCAGTAGTATTAAGACAGGGGGTGCTGAAGCTTTCTTT,CASSIKTGGAEAFF,many,TRBJ1-1,TRBD1,TRBV19
TGTGCCAGTAGAACCTACGGACGAGCTTTCTTT,CASRTYGRAFF,many,TRBJ1-1,-,TRBV28
TGTGCCAGCAGTCTTCGTTGGGGGTCAGAGACCCAGTACTTC,CASSLRWGSETQYF,-,TRBJ2-5,-,TRBV27
TGCAGTGCTAGCGGAGGCCAGACCCAGTACTTC,CSASGGQTQYF,many,TRBJ2-5,-,TRBV20-1
TGCAGCGTCGTGGGACAGTTGAACACTGAAGCTTTCTTT,CSVVGQLNTEAFF,-,TRBJ1-1,TRBD1,TRBV29-1
TGTGCCTGGAAGGCGGAATGGACAGAGAGACGTTTC,CAWKAEWTERRF,many,TRBJ2-7,-,TRBV30
TGTGCCAGCACAAAGGAATCCCGGAATGAGCAGTTCTTC,CASTKESRNEQFF,many,TRBJ2-1,-,TRBV11-1
TGTGCCAGCAGACGGGCGGGTTTAGGGTTGCAACTGTTTTTT,CASRRAGLGLQLFF,many,TRBJ1-4,-,TRBV12-3/TRBV12-4
TGTGCCAGCAGCCCCGGACAGGGGAGGTATGGCTACACCTTC,CASSPGQGRYGYTF,-,TRBJ1-2,TRBD1,TRBV7-2
TGTGCCAGCAGTTTAGTACAGGACGACGAGCAGTACTTC,CASSLVQDDEQYF,many,TRBJ2-7,-,TRBV12-3/TRBV12-4
TGCGCCAGCAGCCAAGATTTTCAGGGTAAACTGTTTTTT,CASSQDFQGKLFF,many,TRBJ1-4,-,TRBV4-1
TGTGCCAGCAGTGAAGCGAGGACAGCTAACACTGAAGCTTTCTTT,CASSEARTANTEAFF,many,TRBJ1-1,-,TRBV2
TGTGCCATCCAAGCGGACGGCTTCACTGAAGCTTTCTTT,CAIQADGFTEAFF,-,TRBJ1-1,-,TRBV19
TGTGCCTGGAGTTCAGGACTAGGAGGGGAGACCCAGTACTTC,CAWSSGLGGETQYF,few,TRBJ2-5,TRBD2,TRBV30
TGTGCCAGCAGCTTAATTACGTCCCGACTCCTCTACAATGAGCAGTTCTTC,CASSLITSRLLYNEQFF,many,TRBJ2-1,-,TRBV7-8
TGCAGTGCTATAGGGGGCGGGAGAGATCGGAATGAGCAGTTCTTC,CSAIGGGRDRNEQFF,many,TRBJ2-1,-,TRBV20-1
TGTGCCACCAGCAGAGGGGTAGATTGGGGTTCACCCCTCCACTTT,CATSRGVDWGSPLHF,many,TRBJ1-6,-,TRBV15
TGTGCCAGTAGTGGGGGACTACCAAATGAAAAACTGTTTTTT,CASSGGLPNEKLFF,many,TRBJ1-4,-,TRBV19
TGCGCCAGCAGCAAGGGACTAGCGGGAGACTTCGACGAGCAGTACTTC,CASSKGLAGDFDEQYF,-,TRBJ2-7,TRBD2,TRBV5-1
TGTGCCAGCAGCTGGGGACAGGGGACTAAAAACATTCAGTACTTC,CASSWGQGTKNIQYF,many,TRBJ2-4,TRBD1,TRBV13
TGCGCCAGCAGCTTGGTGGGGATCGGAAACACCATATATTTT,CASSLVGIGNTIYF,many,TRBJ1-3,-,TRBV5-1
TGTGCCAGCAGCCGAAACGCAGGGGGAGATACGCAGTATTTT,CASSRNAGGDTQYF,many,TRBJ2-3,TRBD1,TRBV7-3
TGTGCCAGCAGCTTATTTCTGGAGACCCAGTACTTC,CASSLFLETQYF,many,TRBJ2-5,-,TRBV14
TGTGCCAGCAGTCCGGGTTTCAGCCCCTACGAGCAGTACTTC,CASSPGFSPYEQYF,many,TRBJ2-7,-,TRBV12-3/TRBV12-4
TGTGCCAGCTCACCACGACCTCAGGTTAGACGTGCCACCCGGTCTGGTGGCTACACCTTC,CASSPRPQVRRATRSGGYTF,many,TRBJ1-2,-,TRBV18